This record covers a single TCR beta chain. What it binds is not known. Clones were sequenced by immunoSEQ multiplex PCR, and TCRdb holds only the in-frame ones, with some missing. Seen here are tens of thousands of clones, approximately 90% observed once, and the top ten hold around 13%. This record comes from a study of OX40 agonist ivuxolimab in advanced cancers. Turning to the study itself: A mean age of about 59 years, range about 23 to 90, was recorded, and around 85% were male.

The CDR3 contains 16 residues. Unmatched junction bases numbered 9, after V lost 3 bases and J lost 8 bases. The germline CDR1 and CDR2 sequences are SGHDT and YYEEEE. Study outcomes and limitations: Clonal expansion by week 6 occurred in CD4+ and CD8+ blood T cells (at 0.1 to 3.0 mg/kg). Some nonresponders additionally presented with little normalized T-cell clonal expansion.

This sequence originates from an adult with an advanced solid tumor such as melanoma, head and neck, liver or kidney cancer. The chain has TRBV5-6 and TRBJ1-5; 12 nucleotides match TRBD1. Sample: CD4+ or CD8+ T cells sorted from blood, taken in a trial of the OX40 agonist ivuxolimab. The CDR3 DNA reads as TGTGCCAGCAGCTACCGGGACAGGGGGCCCCTAGAGCCCCAGCATTTT. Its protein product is CASSYRDRGPLEPQHF.